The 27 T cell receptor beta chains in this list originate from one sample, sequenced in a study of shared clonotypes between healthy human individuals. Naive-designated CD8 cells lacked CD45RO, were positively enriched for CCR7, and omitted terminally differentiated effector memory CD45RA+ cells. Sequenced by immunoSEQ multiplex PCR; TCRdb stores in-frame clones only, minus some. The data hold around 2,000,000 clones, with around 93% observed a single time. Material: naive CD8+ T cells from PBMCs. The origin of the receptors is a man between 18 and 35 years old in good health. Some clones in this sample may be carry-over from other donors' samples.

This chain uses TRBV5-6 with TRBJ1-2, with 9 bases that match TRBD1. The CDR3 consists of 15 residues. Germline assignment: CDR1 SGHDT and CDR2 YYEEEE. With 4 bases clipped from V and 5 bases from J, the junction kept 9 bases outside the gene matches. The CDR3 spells CASSLGTGFRYGYTF. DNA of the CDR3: TGTGCCAGCAGCCTCGGGACAGGGTTTCGATATGGCTACACCTTC.

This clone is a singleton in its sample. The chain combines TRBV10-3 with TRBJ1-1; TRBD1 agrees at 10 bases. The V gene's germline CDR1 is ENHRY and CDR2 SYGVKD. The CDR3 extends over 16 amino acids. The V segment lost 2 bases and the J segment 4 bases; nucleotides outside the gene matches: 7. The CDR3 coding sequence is TGTGCCATCAGTGAGGACAGACAGGGGGCGGGCACTGAAGCTTTCTTT. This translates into CAISEDRQGAGTEAFF.

The CDR3 DNA reads TGTGCCAGCAGCTTAAAAGGTGTTTCCCCCTTCGCAGATACGCAGTATTTT. Its translation: CASSLKGVSPFADTQYF. The chain has TRBV7-3 and TRBJ2-3; D unclear. Germline assignment: CDR1 SGHTA and CDR2 FQGTGA. Trimming removed 1 base at V and 4 bases at J, with 18 bases between. The length of the CDR3 is 17 residues.

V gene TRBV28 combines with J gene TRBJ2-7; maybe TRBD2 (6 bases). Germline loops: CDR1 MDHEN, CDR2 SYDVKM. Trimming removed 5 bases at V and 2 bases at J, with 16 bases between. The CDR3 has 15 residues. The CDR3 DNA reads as TGTGCCAGCAGTCTACCCATTAGCGGTACCTACGAGCAGTACTTC. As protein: CASSLPISGTYEQYF.

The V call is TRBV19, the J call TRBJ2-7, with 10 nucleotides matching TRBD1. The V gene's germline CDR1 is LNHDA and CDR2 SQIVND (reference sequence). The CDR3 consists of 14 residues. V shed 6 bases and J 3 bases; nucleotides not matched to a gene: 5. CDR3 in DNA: TGTGCCAGTAGCGACAGGGGGCGCCTCTACGAGCAGTACTTC. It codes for CASSDRGRLYEQYF.

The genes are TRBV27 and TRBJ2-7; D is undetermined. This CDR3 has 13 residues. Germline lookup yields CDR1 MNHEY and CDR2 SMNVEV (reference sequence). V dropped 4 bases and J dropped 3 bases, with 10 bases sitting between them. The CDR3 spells CASSYSSRYEQYF. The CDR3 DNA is TGTGCCAGCAGTTATTCGAGTCGCTACGAGCAGTACTTC.

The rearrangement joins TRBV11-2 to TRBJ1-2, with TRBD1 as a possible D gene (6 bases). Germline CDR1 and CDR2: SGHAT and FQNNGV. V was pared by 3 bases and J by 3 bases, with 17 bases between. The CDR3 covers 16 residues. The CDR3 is CASSLGAWKGHYGYTF. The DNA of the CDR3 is TGTGCCAGCAGCTTGGGGGCATGGAAGGGCCACTATGGCTACACCTTC.

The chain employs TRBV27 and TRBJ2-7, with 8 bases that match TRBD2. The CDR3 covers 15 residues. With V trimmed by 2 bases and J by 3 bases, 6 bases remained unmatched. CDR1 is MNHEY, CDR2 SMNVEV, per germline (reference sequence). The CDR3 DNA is TGTGCCAGCAGTTTAATTGGCGGGGGGTACTACGAGCAGTACTTC. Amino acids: CASSLIGGGYYEQYF.

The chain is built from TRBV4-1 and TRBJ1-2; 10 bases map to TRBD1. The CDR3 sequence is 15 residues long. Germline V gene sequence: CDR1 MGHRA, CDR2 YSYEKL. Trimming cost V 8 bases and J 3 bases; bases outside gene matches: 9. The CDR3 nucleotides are TGCGCCAGCCGGGACAGGGGAGCTGAAGACTATGGCTACACCTTC. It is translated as CASRDRGAEDYGYTF.

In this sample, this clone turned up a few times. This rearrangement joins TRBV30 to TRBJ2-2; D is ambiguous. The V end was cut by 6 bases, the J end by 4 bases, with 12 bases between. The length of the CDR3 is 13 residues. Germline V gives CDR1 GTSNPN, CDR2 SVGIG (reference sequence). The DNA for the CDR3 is TGTGCCTGCATCCACTCTAGCACCGGGGAGCTGTTTTTT. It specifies CACIHSSTGELFF.

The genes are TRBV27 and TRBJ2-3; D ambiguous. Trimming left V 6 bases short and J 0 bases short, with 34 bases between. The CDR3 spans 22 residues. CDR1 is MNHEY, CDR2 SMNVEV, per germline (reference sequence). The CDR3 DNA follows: TGTGCCAGCAGCCCCACCCATAGTTTTTCGGACCCGATCTATTCTAGCACAGATACGCAGTATTTT. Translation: CASSPTHSFSDPIYSSTDTQYF.

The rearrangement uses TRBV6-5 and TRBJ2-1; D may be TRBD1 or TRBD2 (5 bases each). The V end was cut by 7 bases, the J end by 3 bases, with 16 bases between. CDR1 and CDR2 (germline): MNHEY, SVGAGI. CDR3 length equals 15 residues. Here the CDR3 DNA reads TGTGCCAGCACGATGGGACCGACAAACTACAATGAGCAGTTCTTC. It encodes CASTMGPTNYNEQFF.

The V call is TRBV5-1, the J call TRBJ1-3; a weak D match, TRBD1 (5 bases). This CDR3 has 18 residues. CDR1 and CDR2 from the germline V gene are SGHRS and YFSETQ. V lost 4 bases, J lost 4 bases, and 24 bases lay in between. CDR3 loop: CASSPRSLDRSLGNTIYF. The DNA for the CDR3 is TGCGCCAGCAGCCCGAGGTCGCTTGACAGATCACTAGGAAACACCATATATTTT.

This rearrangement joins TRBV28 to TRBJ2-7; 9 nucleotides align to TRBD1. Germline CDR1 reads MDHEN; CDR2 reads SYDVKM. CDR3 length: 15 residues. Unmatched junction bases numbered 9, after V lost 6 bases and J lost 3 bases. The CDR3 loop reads CASRIGTGSGYEQYF. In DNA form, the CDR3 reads TGTGCCAGCAGAATAGGGACAGGGTCCGGCTACGAGCAGTACTTC.

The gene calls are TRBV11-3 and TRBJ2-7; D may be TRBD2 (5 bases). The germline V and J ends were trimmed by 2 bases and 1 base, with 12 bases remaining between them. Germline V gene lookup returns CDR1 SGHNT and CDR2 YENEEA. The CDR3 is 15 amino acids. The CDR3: CASSLSSGNSYEQYF. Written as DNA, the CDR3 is TGTGCCAGCAGCTTATCAAGCGGTAATTCCTACGAGCAGTACTTC.

The CDR3: CASRVTSGIYNEQFF. CDR3 DNA: TGTGCCAGTAGGGTGACTAGCGGGATTTACAATGAGCAGTTCTTC. This chain connects TRBV19 to TRBJ2-1; 11 nucleotides match TRBD2. The CDR3 has 15 amino acids. Germline values: CDR1 LNHDA, CDR2 SQIVND (reference sequence). J was trimmed by 4 bases and V by 6 bases; bases with no gene match: 5.

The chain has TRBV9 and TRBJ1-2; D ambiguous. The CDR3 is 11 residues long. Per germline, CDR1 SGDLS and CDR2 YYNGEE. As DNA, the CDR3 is TGTTCCGATGGCGGTATCTATGGCTACACCTTC. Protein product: CSDGGIYGYTF.

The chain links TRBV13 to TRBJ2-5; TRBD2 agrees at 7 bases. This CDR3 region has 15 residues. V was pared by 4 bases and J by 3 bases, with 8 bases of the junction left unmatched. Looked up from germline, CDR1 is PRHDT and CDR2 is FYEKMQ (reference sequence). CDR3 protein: CASSSIPSGKETQYF. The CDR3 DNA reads TGTGCCAGCAGCTCCATACCCAGCGGGAAAGAGACCCAGTACTTC.

The DNA of the CDR3 is TGTGCCAGCAGCTTAATGGGACAGGGGGACGAGCAGTACTTC. Protein product: CASSLMGQGDEQYF. The rearrangement joins TRBV7-9 to TRBJ2-7, with 11 bases lining up with TRBD1. The germline V gene encodes CDR1 SEHNR and CDR2 FQNEAQ (reference sequence). The CDR3 consists of 14 residues. The trim removed 2 bases at V and 5 bases at J, leaving 2 bases unmatched. Full variable domain (rest looked up from reference TRBV7-9 and TRBJ2-7): DTGVSQNPRHKITKRGQNVTFRCDPISEHNRLYWYRQTLGQGPEFLTYFQNEAQLEKSRLLSDRFSAERPKGSFSTLEIQRTEQGDSAMYLCASSLMGQGDEQYFGPGTRLTVT.

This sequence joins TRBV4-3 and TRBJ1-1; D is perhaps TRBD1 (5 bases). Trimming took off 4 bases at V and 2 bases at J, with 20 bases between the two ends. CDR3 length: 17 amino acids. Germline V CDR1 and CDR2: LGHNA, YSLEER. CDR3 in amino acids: CASSPSPRGRVNTEAFF. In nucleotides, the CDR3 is TGCGCCAGCAGCCCCAGCCCTAGGGGCAGGGTAAACACTGAAGCTTTCTTT.

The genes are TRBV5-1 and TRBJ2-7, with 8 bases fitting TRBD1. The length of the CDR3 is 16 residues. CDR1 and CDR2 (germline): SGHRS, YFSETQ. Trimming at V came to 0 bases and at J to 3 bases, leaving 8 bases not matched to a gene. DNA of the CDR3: TGCGCCAGCAGCTTGGTGTCGCAGGGGGCCGACTACGAGCAGTACTTC. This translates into CASSLVSQGADYEQYF.

The CDR3 loop is CASSTPANEQFF. As DNA, the CDR3 is TGTGCCAGCAGCACGCCAGCAAATGAGCAGTTCTTC. The chain links TRBV9 to TRBJ2-1; D is ambiguous. Trimming stripped 4 bases from V and 7 bases from J, with 9 bases between. This CDR3 region has 12 residues. The germline gives CDR1 SGDLS, CDR2 YYNGEE.

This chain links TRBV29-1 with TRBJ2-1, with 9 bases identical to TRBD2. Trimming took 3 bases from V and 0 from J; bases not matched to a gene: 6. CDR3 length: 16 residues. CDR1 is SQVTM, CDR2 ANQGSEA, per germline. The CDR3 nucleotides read TGCAGCGTTGACGGTTTTAGCGGGAGCTCCTACAATGAGCAGTTCTTC. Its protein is CSVDGFSGSSYNEQFF.

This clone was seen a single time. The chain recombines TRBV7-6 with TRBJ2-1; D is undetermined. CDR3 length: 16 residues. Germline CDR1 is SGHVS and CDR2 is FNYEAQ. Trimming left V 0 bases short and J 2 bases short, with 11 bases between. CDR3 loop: CASSLALGMPYNEQFF. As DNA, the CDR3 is TGTGCCAGCAGCTTAGCGCTCGGTATGCCCTACAATGAGCAGTTCTTC.

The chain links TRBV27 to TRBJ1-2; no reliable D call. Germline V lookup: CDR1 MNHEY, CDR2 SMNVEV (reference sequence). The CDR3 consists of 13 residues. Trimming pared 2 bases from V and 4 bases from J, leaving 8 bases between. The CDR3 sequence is CASSLNRIYGYTF. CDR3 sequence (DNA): TGTGCCAGCAGTTTAAATCGGATCTATGGCTACACCTTC.

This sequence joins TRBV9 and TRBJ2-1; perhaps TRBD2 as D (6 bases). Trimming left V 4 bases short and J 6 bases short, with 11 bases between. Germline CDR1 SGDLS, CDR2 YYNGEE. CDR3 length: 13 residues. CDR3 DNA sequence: TGTGCCAGCAGCACATGGGACTCCAATGAGCAGTTCTTC. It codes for CASSTWDSNEQFF.

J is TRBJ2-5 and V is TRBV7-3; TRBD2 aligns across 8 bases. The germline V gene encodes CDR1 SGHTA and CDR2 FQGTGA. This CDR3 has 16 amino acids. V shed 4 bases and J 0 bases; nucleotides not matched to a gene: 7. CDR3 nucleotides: TGTGCCAGCAGCTCGGTCTCAGCGGGAGACCAAGAGACCCAGTACTTC. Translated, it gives CASSSVSAGDQETQYF.